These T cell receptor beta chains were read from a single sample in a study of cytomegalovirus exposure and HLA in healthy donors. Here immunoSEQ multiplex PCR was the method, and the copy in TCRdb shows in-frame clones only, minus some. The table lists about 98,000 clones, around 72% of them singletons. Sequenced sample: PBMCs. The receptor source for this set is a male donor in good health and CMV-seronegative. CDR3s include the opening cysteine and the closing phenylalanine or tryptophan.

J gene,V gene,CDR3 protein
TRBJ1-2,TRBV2,CASRGDRVTSYTF
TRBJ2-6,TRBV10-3,CAISVRGQGSGANVLTF
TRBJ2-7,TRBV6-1,CASIGQGAIEQYF
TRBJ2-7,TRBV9,CASSVEVREGEQYF
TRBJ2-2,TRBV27,CASTRTGVMGSAGELFF
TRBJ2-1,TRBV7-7,CASSLGLAGSNEQFF
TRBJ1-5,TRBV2,CASSRVNKPQHF
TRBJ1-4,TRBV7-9,CASSLMISVTTNEKLFF
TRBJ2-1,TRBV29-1,CSPPEQRFNEQFF
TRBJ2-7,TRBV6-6,CASSPPRGATDEQYF
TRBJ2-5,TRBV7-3,CASSPGVQETQYF
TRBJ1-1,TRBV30,CAWRKAGMNTEAFF
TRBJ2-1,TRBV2,CASSVDRHWFF
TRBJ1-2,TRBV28,CASSLLQINYGYTF
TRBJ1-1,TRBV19,CAGSSGLDTEAFF
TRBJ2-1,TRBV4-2,CASSQEWGQGKNNEQFF
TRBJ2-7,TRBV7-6,CASSSGLATLQFEQYF
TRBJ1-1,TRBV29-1,CSVGGGLTEAFF
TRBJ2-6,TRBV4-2,CASSLLRAGANVLTF
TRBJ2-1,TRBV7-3,CASSLKASGSYNEQFF
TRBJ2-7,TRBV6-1,CASSQGCEQYF
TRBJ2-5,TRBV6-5,CASSTRDRGSTQYF
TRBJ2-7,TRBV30,CAWSTGPYEQYF
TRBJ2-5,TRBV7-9,CASSRPFREGLSETQYF
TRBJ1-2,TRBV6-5,CASRSRGGRGYTF
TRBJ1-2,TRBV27,CASSLSEGRGYTF
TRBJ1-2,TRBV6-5,CASSYSGDRIGGYTF
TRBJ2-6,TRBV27,CASTLWLGVGANVLTF
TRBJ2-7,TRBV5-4,CASSPTSGSPYEQYF
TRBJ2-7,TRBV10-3,CAIRQGTGSYEQYF
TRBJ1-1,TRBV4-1,CASSQDGQKQGLGTEAFF
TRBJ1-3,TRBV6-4,CASSETGEGNTIYF